One and the same sample provided the 18 T cell receptor beta chains below, sequenced in a study of Ad26.COV2.S vaccination and SARS-CoV-2 variants. Libraries were prepared by immunoSEQ multiplex PCR; TCRdb keeps only in-frame clonotypes and omits some of them. The sample shows about 350,000 clones, 80% to 90% of them seen only once. The treatment: around 19 received Ad26.COV2.S at low or high dose, single or two shots; a few received placebo; per-sample allocation not given. Sampling took place 63 days after the first vaccine or placebo injection. The specimen comprised peripheral blood, sampled in a trial of Ad26.COV2.S vaccine versus placebo. All receptors derive from a person aged 18-60 years who received the Ad26.COV2.S COVID-19 vaccine or a placebo.

The gene calls are TRBV3-1 (or the pseudogene TRBV3-2) and TRBJ2-7; a possible D gene is TRBD2 (6 bases). CDR1 and CDR2 from the germline V gene are LGHDT and YNNKEL (reference sequence). Deletions cut 1 base from V and 7 bases from J, with 11 bases between. The CDR3 loop spans 13 amino acids. The CDR3 region is CASSQVSAGEQYF. The DNA for the CDR3 is TGTGCCAGCAGCCAAGTGTCTGCGGGAGAGCAGTACTTC.

The chain is built from TRBV19 and TRBJ2-5, with 9 bases lining up with TRBD1. Germline CDR1 is LNHDA and CDR2 is SQIVND (reference sequence). The trim removed 5 bases at V and 5 bases at J, leaving 6 bases unmatched. The CDR3 runs to 14 residues. Here the CDR3 DNA reads TGTGCCAGTAGTCCGGGACAGGGATGGGAGACCCAGTACTTC. Translated, it gives CASSPGQGWETQYF.

This sequence joins TRBV7-9 and TRBJ2-2, with D unresolved. Trimming took off 2 bases at V and 1 base at J, with 8 bases between the two ends. The CDR3 is 15 residues long. Germline V gives CDR1 SEHNR, CDR2 FQNEAQ (reference sequence). CDR3 DNA: TGTGCCAGCAGCTTAAGCTTAGGGAACACCGGGGAGCTGTTTTTT. Its protein is CASSLSLGNTGELFF.

The rearrangement uses TRBV28 and TRBJ1-1; 7 nucleotides match TRBD1. V lost 6 bases to trimming and J lost 6 bases; unmatched junction nucleotides: 13. The CDR3 extends over 15 amino acids. Germline assignment: CDR1 MDHEN and CDR2 SYDVKM. The CDR3 sequence: CASSETNTGAPEAFF. As DNA, the CDR3 is TGTGCCAGCAGCGAAACCAACACAGGGGCCCCTGAAGCTTTCTTT.

The rearrangement links TRBV2 to TRBJ2-5; 11 bases agree with TRBD1. The CDR3 totals 14 residues. The V gene end was trimmed by 7 bases and the J gene end by 2 bases; junction bases not matched to a gene: 3. Germline CDR1 SNHLY, CDR2 FYNNEI. In DNA, the CDR3 is TGTGCCAGCATGGACAGGGGGCGGCAAGAGACCCAGTACTTC. It specifies CASMDRGRQETQYF.

V is TRBV13 and J is TRBJ2-1; 7 bases map to TRBD1. CDR3 length: 14 residues. Trimming cost V 8 bases and J 9 bases; bases outside gene matches: 13. Germline V CDR1 and CDR2: PRHDT, FYEKMQ (reference sequence). The CDR3 sequence: CASADDTTGAEQFF. In DNA, the CDR3 is TGTGCCAGCGCCGACGACACAACAGGGGCTGAGCAGTTCTTC.

This chain connects TRBV4-1 to TRBJ2-1; 7 bases match TRBD1. J lost 6 bases, V lost 0 bases, and 8 bases had no gene match. The CDR3 is 16 amino acids. CDR1 MGHRA and CDR2 YSYEKL come from the germline V gene. Here the CDR3 reads CASSQDRTGTSNEQFF. The CDR3 DNA is TGCGCCAGCAGCCAAGATCGGACAGGTACCTCCAATGAGCAGTTCTTC.

This clone was seen a handful of times. The rearrangement joins TRBV14 to TRBJ1-5, with D possibly being TRBD1 (5 bases). Germline V gene sequence: CDR1 SGHDN, CDR2 FVKESK. The V end lost 4 bases, the J end lost 0 bases, and 10 bases lay between the germline ends. The CDR3 has 15 amino acids. The CDR3 nucleotides are TGTGCCAGCAGCCCTATGAGGGGTAGCAATCAGCCCCAGCATTTT. It yields the protein CASSPMRGSNQPQHF.

Worth noting for this clone: The conserved phenylalanine or tryptophan normally closing the CDR3 is absent here, so this likely arose from a read error. It is unclear where the CDR3 begins or ends on the DNA, so no DNA is shown, and the CDR3 is as TCRdb lists it. The rearrangement joins TRBV6-2 or TRBV6-3 to TRBJ1-1; TRBD1, the table's D call, was not compared with the DNA. Per the germline V gene, CDR1 is MNHEY and CDR2 is SVGEGT. The CDR3 adds up to 19 amino acids, both ends counted. This CDR3 reads CASSPPLGQGTYFPVFFPG.

V is TRBV9 and J is TRBJ2-1; D call uncertain. Per germline, CDR1 SGDLS and CDR2 YYNGEE. Deletions cut 0 bases from V and 5 bases from J, with 6 bases between. The CDR3 totals 13 residues. CDR3 protein: CASSVEQNNEQFF. CDR3 nucleotides: TGTGCCAGCAGCGTAGAACAGAACAATGAGCAGTTCTTC.

The genes are TRBV28 and TRBJ1-2; a weak D match, TRBD1 (6 bases). The CDR3 is 13 amino acids. Per germline, CDR1 MDHEN and CDR2 SYDVKM. With 5 bases removed from V and 4 bases from J, the gap between germline ends came to 11 bases. As DNA, the CDR3 is TGTGCCAGCAGTACGGGACACCCCTATGGCTACACCTTC. Amino acid sequence: CASSTGHPYGYTF.

The chain carries TRBV2 and TRBJ1-1; 8 bases are shared with TRBD1. Trimming took 6 bases from V and 1 from J; bases not matched to a gene: 1. Germline CDR1 is SNHLY and CDR2 is FYNNEI. The CDR3 has 13 residues. For the CDR3, the DNA is TGTGCCAGCAGAGGACAGGGGAACACTGAAGCTTTCTTT. Encoded protein: CASRGQGNTEAFF.

V and J are TRBV29-1 and TRBJ1-1, with D perhaps TRBD1 (6 bases). The CDR3 runs 12 residues. Trimming took 4 bases from V and 6 from J, leaving 12 bases between them. Germline lookup yields CDR1 SQVTM and CDR2 ANQGSEA. This chain's CDR3 is CSVGDTGSEAFF. CDR3 DNA: TGCAGCGTTGGGGACACAGGGTCTGAAGCTTTCTTT.

The J gene is TRBJ1-6, the V gene TRBV18; no clear D gene. The V and J ends lost 1 base and 5 bases respectively, with 12 bases between them. The CDR3 consists of 16 residues. The germline gives CDR1 KGHSH, CDR2 LQKENI. Written as DNA, the CDR3 is TGTGCCAGCTCACCACGGGCACTATCAGATAATTCACCCCTCCACTTT. This encodes CASSPRALSDNSPLHF.

This clone was picked up one time. The chain employs TRBV7-2 and TRBJ2-5; 14 bases agree with TRBD2. J gave up 4 bases and V 6 bases, and 4 bases lay outside the gene matches. CDR3 length equals 15 residues. Germline values: CDR1 SGHTA, CDR2 FQGNSA. CDR3: CASRGTSGSLETQYF. In DNA, the CDR3 is TGTGCCAGCAGGGGGACTAGCGGGAGTCTAGAGACCCAGTACTTC.

V gene TRBV4-1 combines with J gene TRBJ1-2, with TRBD1 as a possible D gene (5 bases). Trimming shortened V by 1 base and J by 5 bases, and 14 bases separated the two germline ends. The CDR3 consists of 15 residues. Looked up from germline, CDR1 is MGHRA and CDR2 is YSYEKL. CDR3 coding DNA: TGCGCCAGCAGCCAAGGTGTTCGTGGGGGGTATGGCTACACCTTC. It specifies CASSQGVRGGYGYTF.

This clone has just a few counts. V gene TRBV27 combines with J gene TRBJ2-7, with D perhaps matching TRBD1 (6 bases). Trimming stripped 6 bases from V and 7 bases from J, with 13 bases between. Germline V gene data show CDR1 as MNHEY and CDR2 as SMNVEV (reference sequence). The length of the CDR3 is 12 residues. CDR3 region: CASSLGRGEQYF. The CDR3 DNA sequence: TGTGCCAGCAGCCTCGGTAGGGGGGAGCAGTACTTC.

The chain employs TRBV6-5 and TRBJ2-7; D remains ambiguous. V lost 4 bases and J lost 3, with 7 bases in between. Looked up from germline, CDR1 is MNHEY and CDR2 is SVGAGI. CDR3 length equals 12 residues. This CDR3 reads CASSSMHYEQYF. The CDR3 DNA reads TGTGCCAGCAGTTCAATGCACTACGAGCAGTACTTC.